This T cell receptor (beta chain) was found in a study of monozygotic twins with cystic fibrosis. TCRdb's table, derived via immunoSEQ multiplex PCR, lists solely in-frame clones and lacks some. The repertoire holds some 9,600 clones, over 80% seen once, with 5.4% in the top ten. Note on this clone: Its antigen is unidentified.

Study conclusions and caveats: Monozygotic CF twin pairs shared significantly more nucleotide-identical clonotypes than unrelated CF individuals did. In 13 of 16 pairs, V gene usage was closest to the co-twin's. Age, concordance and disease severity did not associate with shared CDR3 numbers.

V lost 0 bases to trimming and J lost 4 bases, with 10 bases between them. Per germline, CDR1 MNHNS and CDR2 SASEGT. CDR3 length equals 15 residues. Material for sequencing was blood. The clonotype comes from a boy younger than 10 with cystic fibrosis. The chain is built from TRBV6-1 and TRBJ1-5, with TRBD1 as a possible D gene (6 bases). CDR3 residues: CASSEAGTRNQPQHF. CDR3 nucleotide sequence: TGTGCCAGCAGTGAAGCTGGGACAAGGAATCAGCCCCAGCATTTT.